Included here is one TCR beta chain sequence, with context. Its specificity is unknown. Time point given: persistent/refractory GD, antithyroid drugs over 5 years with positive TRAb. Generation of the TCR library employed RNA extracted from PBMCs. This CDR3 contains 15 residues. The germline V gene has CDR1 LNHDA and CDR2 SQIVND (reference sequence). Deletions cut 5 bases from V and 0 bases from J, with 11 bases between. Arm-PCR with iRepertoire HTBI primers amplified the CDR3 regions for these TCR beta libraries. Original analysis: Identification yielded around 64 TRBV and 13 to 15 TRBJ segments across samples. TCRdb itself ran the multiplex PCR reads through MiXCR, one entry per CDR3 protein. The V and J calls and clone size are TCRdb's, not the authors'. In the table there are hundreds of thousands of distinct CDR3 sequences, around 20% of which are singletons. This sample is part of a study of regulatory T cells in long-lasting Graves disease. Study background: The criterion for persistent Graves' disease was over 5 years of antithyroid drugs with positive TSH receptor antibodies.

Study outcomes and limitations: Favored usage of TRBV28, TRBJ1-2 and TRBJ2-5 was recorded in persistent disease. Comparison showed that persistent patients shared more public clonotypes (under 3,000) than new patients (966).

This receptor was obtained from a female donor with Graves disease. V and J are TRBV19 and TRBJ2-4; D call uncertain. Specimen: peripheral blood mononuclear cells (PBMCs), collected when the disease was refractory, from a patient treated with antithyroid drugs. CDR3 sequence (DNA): TGTGCCAGTAGTGAGAAGCGTATAGCCAAAAACATTCAGTACTTC. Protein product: CASSEKRIAKNIQYF. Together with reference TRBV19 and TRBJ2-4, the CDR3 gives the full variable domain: DGGITQSPKYLFRKEGQNVTLSCEQNLNHDAMYWYRQDPGQGLRLIYYSQIVNDFQKGDIAEGYSVSREKKESFPLTVTSAQKNPTAFYLCASSEKRIAKNIQYFGAGTRLSVL.